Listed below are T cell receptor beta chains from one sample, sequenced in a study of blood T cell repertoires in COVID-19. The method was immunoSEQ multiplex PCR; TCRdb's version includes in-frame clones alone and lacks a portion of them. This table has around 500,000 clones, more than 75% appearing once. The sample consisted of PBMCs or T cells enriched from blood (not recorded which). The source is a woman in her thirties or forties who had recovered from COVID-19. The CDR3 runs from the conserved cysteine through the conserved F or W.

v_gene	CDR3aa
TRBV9	CASSHERGGDNEQFF
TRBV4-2	CASSQELTGATGELFF
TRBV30	CAWRPGFYNEQFF
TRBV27	CASSLTGAYEQYF
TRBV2	CASRTNRQGQETQYF
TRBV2	CASSVRGLEQYF
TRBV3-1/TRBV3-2	CASSYSVETQYF
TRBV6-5	CASLPGQGTPEQFF
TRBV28	CASTPRQGTVAGANVLTF
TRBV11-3	CASSLNGSPTDTQYF
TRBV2	CASSSLGVSNQPQHF
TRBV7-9	CASSLFITGRSIEAFF
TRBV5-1	CASTARTNTIYNEQFF
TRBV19	CASSSRENSPLHF
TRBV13	CASSLISGFRTEAFF
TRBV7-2	CASSALTGTILYEQYF
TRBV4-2	CASSQATGRANYGYTF
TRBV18	CASSPEQGSNQPQHF
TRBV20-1	CSASRTGKNEQFF
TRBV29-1	CSVESDSPGEKLFF
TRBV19	CASSIWGSQAGANVLTF
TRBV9	CASSVTSSYNEQFF
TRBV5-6	CASSLGPGLDYGYTF
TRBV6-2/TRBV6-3	CASSSVGGNTYEQYF
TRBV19	CASSISGGRALGLTDTQYF
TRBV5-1	CASSLEAETEAFF
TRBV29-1	CSVVSSSYNEQFF
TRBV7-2	CASSLTGTSNEQFF
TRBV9	CASSPSSYNEQFF
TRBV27	CASTPRQGGYGYTF
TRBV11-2	CASSPSTGQRYGYTF
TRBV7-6	CASSPPTANTGELFF
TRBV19	CASQGAGPYGYTF
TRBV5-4	CASSRGTGNYEQYF
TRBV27	CASSLNRVTEAFF
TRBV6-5	CASSSRVSYEQYF
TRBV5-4	CASSYLPTTGVEKLFF
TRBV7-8	CASSPLYMNTEAFF
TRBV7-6	CASSLVPAGVGYNEQFF
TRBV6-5	CASSYSLAGVEQYF